Below, 27 T cell receptor beta chains from the same sample are listed, as sequenced in a study of PD-1 blockade in mismatch repair-deficient tumors (dated by TCRdb to 2017 to 2019). The library was obtained by the immunoSEQ multiplex PCR assay. The clones in this table, taken by TCRdb from immuneACCESS, are in-frame only. Not every clone is retained; where verified, under half of the shortfall comes from an unresolved V gene, and the cause of the rest is unknown. The sample contains just under 80,000 clones, approximately 80% of them found a single time. Clones ranked in the top ten supply around 5.5% of the sample. The sample consisted of peripheral blood, taken 44 weeks after starting pembrolizumab. The receptors here all came from an adult with mismatch repair-deficient cancer.

This chain joins TRBV29-1 and TRBJ1-1; D uncertain. Per the germline V gene, CDR1 is SQVTM and CDR2 is ANQGSEA. V was shortened by 3 bases and J by 0 bases, with 8 bases between the two germline ends. The CDR3 consists of 13 residues. The CDR3 nucleotides are TGCAGCGTTGACAGATTGATGAACACTGAAGCTTTCTTT. Protein sequence: CSVDRLMNTEAFF.

This sequence joins TRBV20-1 and TRBJ2-1; D is uncertain. The length of the CDR3 is 11 residues. The V end lost 1 base, the J end lost 8 bases, and 6 bases lay between the germline ends. CDR1 is DFQATT, CDR2 SNEGSKA, per germline (reference sequence). The CDR3, as DNA: TGCAGTGCTAGAGGGCACGATGAGCAGTTCTTC. Encoded protein: CSARGHDEQFF.

This clone was detected only once. The CDR3 here is CARVTIQYGYTF. CDR3 coding DNA: TGTGCCAGAGTGACAATTCAGTATGGCTACACCTTC. The V call is TRBV7-2, the J call TRBJ1-2, with D hard to call. The length of the CDR3 is 12 residues. The V gene's germline CDR1 is SGHTA and CDR2 FQGNSA. Trimming removed 9 bases at V and 5 bases at J, with 13 bases between.

The chain combines TRBV7-6 with TRBJ2-3, with D perhaps matching TRBD1 (8 bases). V dropped 0 bases and J dropped 6 bases, with 13 bases sitting between them. Germline V gene data show CDR1 as SGHVS and CDR2 as FNYEAQ. The CDR3 is made up of 15 amino acids. The CDR3 coding sequence is TGTGCCAGCAGCTTAGCAGGACAGGGAGGGGATACGCAGTATTTT. It specifies CASSLAGQGGDTQYF. Looking up the rest from reference TRBV7-6 and TRBJ2-3 gives the full variable domain: GAGVSQSPRYKVTKRGQDVALRCDPISGHVSLYWYRQALGQGPEFLTYFNYEAQQDKSGLPNDRFSAERPEGSISTLTIQRTEQRDSAMYRCASSLAGQGGDTQYFGPGTRLTVL.

The CDR3 sequence is CASSVGGGNEQYF. Here the CDR3 DNA reads TGTGCCAGCAGCGTTGGAGGGGGGAACGAGCAGTACTTC. This chain joins TRBV9 and TRBJ2-7; D may match TRBD1 or TRBD2 (6 bases each). Trimming stripped 2 bases from V and 5 bases from J, with 11 bases between. Per the germline V gene, CDR1 is SGDLS and CDR2 is YYNGEE. This CDR3 has 13 amino acids.

The chain joins TRBV5-1 to TRBJ1-1; 8 nucleotides line up with TRBD1. CDR3 size: 14 residues. V was pared by 4 bases and J by 5 bases, with 7 bases of the junction left unmatched. Germline CDR1 reads SGHRS; CDR2 reads YFSETQ. CDR3 sequence reads: CASSQGQGGTEAFF. The CDR3 nucleotides are TGCGCCAGCAGCCAAGGACAGGGCGGAACTGAAGCTTTCTTT.

Remarks on this clone: The sample has other DNA sequences that encode this CDR3 too. V is TRBV18 and J is TRBJ1-3; the D is unclear. The CDR3 length is 13 residues. Deletions cut 2 bases from V and 4 bases from J, with 6 bases between. Looked up from germline, CDR1 is KGHSH and CDR2 is LQKENI. CDR3 DNA sequence: TGTGCCAGCTCACCAGAGAGGGGAAACACCATATATTTT. Translating it yields CASSPERGNTIYF.

V is TRBV7-3 and J is TRBJ2-3, with TRBD2 matching 11 bases. The CDR3 contains 15 residues. Looked up from germline, CDR1 is SGHTA and CDR2 is FQGTGA. Trimming cost V 5 bases and J 3 bases; bases outside gene matches: 4. The DNA for the CDR3 is TGTGCCAGCAGCCAGACTAGCGGGACGACAGATACGCAGTATTTT. The encoded protein is CASSQTSGTTDTQYF. Full variable domain (missing parts from reference TRBV7-3 and TRBJ2-3): GAGVSQTPSNKVTEKGKYVELRCDPISGHTALYWYRQSLGQGPEFLIYFQGTGAADDSGLPNDRFFAVRPEGSVSTLKIQRTERGDSAVYLCASSQTSGTTDTQYFGPGTRLTVL.

The J gene is TRBJ2-2, the V gene TRBV7-2; D is possibly TRBD2 (5 bases). The CDR3 spans 15 residues. V lost 3 bases to trimming and J lost 8 bases, with 16 bases between them. In germline, CDR1 is SGHTA, CDR2 FQGNSA. The CDR3 sequence: CASSFAGMSYGELFF. CDR3 nucleotide sequence: TGTGCCAGCAGCTTTGCCGGGATGTCGTATGGGGAGCTGTTTTTT.

The V call is TRBV18, the J call TRBJ2-2; D is tentatively TRBD1 or TRBD2 (6 bases each). Per germline, CDR1 KGHSH and CDR2 LQKENI. This CDR3 has 16 amino acids. Trimming took off 6 bases at V and 1 base at J, with 15 bases between the two ends. The CDR3, as DNA: TGTGCCAGCTCTCCTCTACAGGGAGGGAACACCGGGGAGCTGTTTTTT. This gives the protein CASSPLQGGNTGELFF. Based on the CDR3 plus reference TRBV18 and TRBJ2-2, the full variable domain is NAGVMQNPRHLVRRRGQEARLRCSPMKGHSHVYWYRQLPEEGLKFMVYLQKENIIDESGMPKERFSAEFPKEGPSILRIQQVVRGDSAAYFCASSPLQGGNTGELFFGEGSRLTVL.

This clone occurred a few times. The V and J genes are TRBV2 and TRBJ1-5; TRBD1 might be the D (5 bases). This CDR3 region has 13 residues. The germline CDR1 and CDR2 sequences are SNHLY and FYNNEI. V gave up 7 bases and J gave up 4 bases, with 11 bases separating them. The CDR3 nucleotides are TGTGCCAGCACCCGACAGAATAATCAGCCCCAGCATTTT. This encodes CASTRQNNQPQHF.

This clone was detected a few times. The CDR3 here is CASSPSDRGYGYTF. For the CDR3, the DNA is TGTGCCAGCTCACCATCGGACAGGGGCTATGGCTACACCTTC. The chain links TRBV18 to TRBJ1-2; 9 nucleotides line up with TRBD1. Germline V CDR1 and CDR2: KGHSH, LQKENI. V was clipped by 2 bases and J by 4 bases; unmatched bases: 2. This CDR3 is built from 14 residues.

The rearrangement links TRBV20-1 to TRBJ2-5; D is uncertain. V dropped 3 bases and J dropped 9 bases, with 8 bases sitting between them. The germline V gene encodes CDR1 DFQATT and CDR2 SNEGSKA (reference sequence). The CDR3 loop spans 10 amino acids. As DNA, the CDR3 is TGCAGTGCTAGTCATGAGTCCCAGTACTTC. It yields the protein CSASHESQYF.

The rearrangement uses TRBV11-2 and TRBJ2-1, with 8 bases that match TRBD1. V lost 3 bases and J lost 5; bases outside the gene matches: 6. The CDR3 spans 15 residues. In germline, CDR1 is SGHAT, CDR2 FQNNGV. The CDR3 spells CASSFQGAGDNEQFF. CDR3 bases: TGTGCCAGCAGCTTTCAGGGGGCAGGGGACAATGAGCAGTTCTTC.

The chain couples TRBV7-7 to TRBJ2-1; the D gene is possibly TRBD2 (6 bases). V lost 5 bases, J lost 5 bases, and 10 bases lay in between. This CDR3 is 13 amino acids long. Per the germline V gene, CDR1 is SSHAT and CDR2 is FNYEAQ (reference sequence). CDR3 nucleotide sequence: TGTGCCAGCAGCCTACTAGCCCACAATGAGCAGTTCTTC. It translates to CASSLLAHNEQFF.

The DNA of the CDR3 is TGTGCCAGCAGCTTAGATGGGACAGTCCTTCCGGAGCAGTACTTC. Translated: CASSLDGTVLPEQYF. This rearrangement joins TRBV11-3 to TRBJ2-7, with 7 bases aligning to TRBD1. The J segment lost 7 bases and the V segment lost 0 bases, leaving 9 bases of the junction unmatched. This CDR3 comprises 15 residues. Germline assignment: CDR1 SGHNT and CDR2 YENEEA.

In its sample, this clone was seen once. The rearrangement uses TRBV16 and TRBJ2-1; TRBD2 aligns across 9 bases. The CDR3 spans 15 residues. Per the germline V gene, CDR1 is KGHSY and CDR2 is FQNENV. The V segment lost 7 bases and the J segment 7 bases; nucleotides outside the gene matches: 11. The CDR3 loop reads CASTVVAGVNNEQFF. DNA of the CDR3: TGTGCCAGCACCGTGGTAGCGGGAGTGAATAATGAGCAGTTCTTC.

This chain uses TRBV6-5 with TRBJ2-7, with no clear D. The V gene lost 0 bases and the J gene lost 5 bases, with 11 bases spanning the gap. This CDR3 has 14 residues. Germline values: CDR1 MNHEY, CDR2 SVGAGI. The CDR3 spells CASSYSTSRNEQYF. CDR3 coding DNA: TGTGCCAGCAGTTACTCTACAAGCAGGAACGAGCAGTACTTC.

In DNA form, the CDR3 reads TGCAGCGTTGAGGCTGGGGGCGCAGATACGCAGTATTTT. Translating gives CSVEAGGADTQYF. V is TRBV29-1 and J is TRBJ2-3, with a possible D match to TRBD1 (6 bases). The CDR3 has 13 amino acids. Germline V gives CDR1 SQVTM, CDR2 ANQGSEA. Between the trimmed V and J ends, which lost 3 bases and 4 bases, there was a span of 11 bases.

This chain uses TRBV27 with TRBJ2-7; 8 bases are a match to TRBD2. The V gene's germline CDR1 is MNHEY and CDR2 SMNVEV (reference sequence). The CDR3 has 15 amino acids. V shed 7 bases, J shed 0 bases, and the junction held 8 bases outside the gene matches. The CDR3 DNA is TGTGCCAGCACCCCTCTTAGCGGGGACTCCTACGAGCAGTACTTC. It translates to CASTPLSGDSYEQYF.

The gene calls are TRBV5-6 and TRBJ2-1, with D possibly being TRBD2 (5 bases). Trimming left V 4 bases short and J 0 bases short, with 17 bases between. CDR1 is SGHDT and CDR2 is YYEEEE in the germline V gene. CDR3 length: 17 amino acids. CDR3 protein: CASSPGRWESSYNEQFF. CDR3 coding DNA: TGTGCCAGCAGCCCTGGTCGGTGGGAGAGCTCCTACAATGAGCAGTTCTTC.

This clone was seen a few times. This sequence joins TRBV7-3 and TRBJ2-6; no reliable D call. From germline, CDR1 is SGHTA and CDR2 FQGTGA. The CDR3 spans 13 residues. Trimming left V 5 bases short and J 2 bases short, with 4 bases between. The CDR3 DNA reads as TGTGCCAGCAGCCCGGCTGGGGCCAACGTCCTGACTTTC. Amino acids: CASSPAGANVLTF.

The chain recombines TRBV27 with TRBJ1-2; 7 bases match TRBD1. The CDR3 contains 14 residues. Germline-derived CDR1 and CDR2 are MNHEY and SMNVEV (reference sequence). V was clipped by 7 bases and J by 3 bases; unmatched bases: 8. The CDR3 protein is CASTQTGQDYGYTF. CDR3 in DNA: TGTGCCAGCACCCAGACAGGGCAAGACTATGGCTACACCTTC.

The chain couples TRBV9 to TRBJ2-2, with D perhaps matching TRBD2 (5 bases). The CDR3 runs to 13 residues. V lost 2 bases and J lost 5, with 7 bases in between. From germline, CDR1 is SGDLS and CDR2 YYNGEE. The CDR3 sequence is CASSVEGTGELFF. As DNA, the CDR3 is TGTGCCAGCAGCGTTGAGGGAACCGGGGAGCTGTTTTTT.

The CDR3 sequence is CASSFVDTDTQYF. The DNA for the CDR3 is TGTGCCAGCAGTTTCGTCGACACAGATACGCAGTATTTT. The gene calls are TRBV27 and TRBJ2-3; no reliable D call. From germline, CDR1 is MNHEY and CDR2 SMNVEV (reference sequence). V was shortened by 3 bases and J by 2 bases, with 6 bases between the two germline ends. This CDR3 is built from 13 residues.

This clone occurred a few times. The chain couples TRBV19 to TRBJ2-3; D might be TRBD2 (6 bases). V shed 6 bases and J shed 7 bases, with 17 bases lying between them. In germline, CDR1 is LNHDA, CDR2 SQIVND (reference sequence). This CDR3 has 14 residues. As DNA, the CDR3 is TGTGCCAGTAGCTTCCCCGGGGGTAGAAATACGCAGTATTTT. Protein sequence: CASSFPGGRNTQYF.

This chain connects TRBV13 to TRBJ2-5; 8 positions match TRBD2. V was pared by 0 bases and J by 3 bases, with 9 bases of the junction left unmatched. CDR3 length equals 17 residues. Germline V gives CDR1 PRHDT, CDR2 FYEKMQ (reference sequence). The CDR3 reads CASSLGRGAGLKETQYF. The CDR3, as DNA: TGTGCCAGCAGCTTAGGGCGGGGGGCAGGGCTAAAAGAGACCCAGTACTTC.